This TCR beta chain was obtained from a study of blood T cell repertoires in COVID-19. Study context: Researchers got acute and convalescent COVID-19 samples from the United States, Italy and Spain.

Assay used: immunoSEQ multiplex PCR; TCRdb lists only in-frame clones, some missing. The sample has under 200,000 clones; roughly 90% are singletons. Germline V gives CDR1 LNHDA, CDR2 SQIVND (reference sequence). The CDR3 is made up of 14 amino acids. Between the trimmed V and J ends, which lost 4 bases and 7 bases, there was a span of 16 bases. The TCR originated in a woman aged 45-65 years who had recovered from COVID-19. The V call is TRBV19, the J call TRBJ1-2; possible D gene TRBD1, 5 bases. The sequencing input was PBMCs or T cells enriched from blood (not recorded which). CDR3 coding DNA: TGTGCCAGTAGTAGCACCGGCGGGGCTCGTGGCTACACCTTC. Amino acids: CASSSTGGARGYTF.